A single sample gave rise to the 17 T cell receptor beta chains below, sequenced in a study of CXCR3-negative and CXCR3-positive naive CD8 T cells. The TRB cDNA libraries were prepared by 5' RACE with UMI labels. TCRdb reanalyzed the 5' RACE reads, giving one entry per CDR3 protein sequence and no DNA. This sample contains 35,000 to 45,000 distinct CDR3 sequences. Specimen: naive CXCR3- CD8+ T cells from blood. Specified subset: CD45RO-CCR7+CD27+CD95- naive CD8+ T cells lacking CXCR3 (TNR3-). These receptors were taken from a human donor in good health. Some clones in this sample may be carry-over from other donors' samples.

The chain links TRBV27 to TRBJ2-7; TCRdb selects TRBD2, and the lack of DNA leaves this call unchecked. The CDR3 length is 13 residues. Germline V lookup: CDR1 MNHEY, CDR2 SMNVEV (reference sequence). Here the CDR3 reads CASSLGPLYEQYF.

V and J are TRBV24-1 and TRBJ2-5; TCRdb picks TRBD2, but there is no DNA to check that call. Per the germline V gene, CDR1 is KGHDR and CDR2 is SFDVKD. The CDR3 covers 17 residues. The CDR3 protein is CATSDFLAGGSQETQYF.

The J gene is TRBJ2-1, the V gene TRBV5-1. Germline CDR1 reads SGHRS; CDR2 reads YFSETQ. This CDR3 is built from 16 residues. CDR3: CASSLVDARMDNEQFF.

CDR3 protein: CSANGQGAKEQYF. V is TRBV20-1 and J is TRBJ2-7; the TCRdb D gene call, TRBD1, has no DNA to confirm it. The CDR3 is made up of 13 amino acids. Germline V gene lookup returns CDR1 DFQATT and CDR2 SNEGSKA (reference sequence).

The chain recombines TRBV7-7 with TRBJ2-5; the TRBD1 assignment by TCRdb is unverifiable without DNA. CDR1 SSHAT and CDR2 FNYEAQ come from the germline V gene (reference sequence). The length of the CDR3 is 14 residues. CDR3 sequence reads: CASSPLMGQETQYF.

The CDR3 protein is CASSPDSAEAFF. This chain connects TRBV12-3 or TRBV12-4 to TRBJ1-1; the D gene TCRdb calls, TRBD1, cannot be checked with no DNA. The CDR3 consists of 12 residues.

The V and J genes are TRBV6-2 or TRBV6-3 and TRBJ2-3; TCRdb proposes TRBD2, but this gene call is untestable without DNA. CDR1 is MNHEY, CDR2 SVGEGT, per germline. CDR3 size: 16 residues. Here the CDR3 reads CASRMRLAAFTDTQYF.

Judged by frequency, this clonotype is medium-sized. This sequence joins TRBV29-1 and TRBJ1-2; no DNA is available, so the TRBD1 call from TCRdb remains unchecked. This CDR3 region has 15 residues. Per germline, CDR1 SQVTM and CDR2 ANQGSEA. CDR3 sequence: CSVSGTGGFRYGYTF.

This clonotype is called medium-sized (0.01 to 0.1%) based on its frequency. The CDR3 sequence: CASSLARDSEAFF. This chain links TRBV7-7 with TRBJ1-1. Per germline, CDR1 SSHAT and CDR2 FNYEAQ (reference sequence). The length of the CDR3 is 13 residues.

This chain uses TRBV7-9 with TRBJ1-1; TCRdb's D call of TRBD1 is untestable without DNA. The CDR3 covers 17 residues. Germline-derived CDR1 and CDR2 are SEHNR and FQNEAQ (reference sequence). CDR3 residues: CASSLVDVGMRNTEAFF.

The chain is built from TRBV12-3 or TRBV12-4 and TRBJ1-5. The CDR3 consists of 13 residues. The CDR3: CASSLGEESPQHF.

The genes are TRBV27 and TRBJ1-6; TCRdb reports TRBD1, a call that lacks DNA to check it against. This CDR3 comprises 14 residues. Germline values: CDR1 MNHEY, CDR2 SMNVEV (reference sequence). This CDR3 is CASSPGQVYSPLHF.

The rearrangement uses TRBV7-9 and TRBJ2-7; absent DNA, TCRdb's TRBD2 call cannot be checked. Germline CDR1 reads SEHNR; CDR2 reads FQNEAQ (reference sequence). CDR3 size: 17 residues. The CDR3 here is CASSPIRAGLSSYEQYF.

The gene calls are TRBV20-1 and TRBJ2-7. Germline CDR1 is DFQATT and CDR2 is SNEGSKA (reference sequence). The CDR3 loop spans 11 amino acids. CDR3 sequence reads: CSARSSYEQYF.

The chain uses TRBV6-5 and TRBJ1-1; the TRBD1 assignment by TCRdb is unverifiable without DNA. CDR1 and CDR2 (germline): MNHEY, SVGAGI. The CDR3 extends over 14 amino acids. The CDR3 sequence: CASSDSPGPGEAFF.

This sequence joins TRBV4-3 and TRBJ2-1. The germline CDR1 and CDR2 sequences are LGHNA and YSLEER. There are 16 residues in the CDR3. The CDR3 protein is CASSQDHLGAHNEQFF.

The V call is TRBV5-6, the J call TRBJ2-3. Germline V lookup: CDR1 SGHDT, CDR2 YYEEEE. This CDR3 has 14 residues. CDR3 amino acids: CASSLLSSTDTQYF.